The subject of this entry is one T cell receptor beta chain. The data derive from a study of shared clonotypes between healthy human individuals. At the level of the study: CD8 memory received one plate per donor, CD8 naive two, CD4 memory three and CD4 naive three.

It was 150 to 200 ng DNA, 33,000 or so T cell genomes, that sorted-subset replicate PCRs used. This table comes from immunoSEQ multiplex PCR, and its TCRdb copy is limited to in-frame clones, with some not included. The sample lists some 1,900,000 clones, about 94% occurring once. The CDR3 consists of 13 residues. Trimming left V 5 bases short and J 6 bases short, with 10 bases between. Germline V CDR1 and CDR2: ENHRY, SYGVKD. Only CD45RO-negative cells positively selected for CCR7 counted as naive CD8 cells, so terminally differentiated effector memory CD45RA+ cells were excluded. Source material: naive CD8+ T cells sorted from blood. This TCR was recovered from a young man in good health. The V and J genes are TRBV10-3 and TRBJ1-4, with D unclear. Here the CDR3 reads CAISLNGYEKLFF. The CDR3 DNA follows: TGTGCCATCAGTCTCAATGGGTATGAAAAACTGTTTTTT.